The entry below describes one T cell receptor (beta chain). Its target is unknown. Different DNA sequences within this sample yield the same CDR3. This CDR3 contains 12 residues. V was cut by 6 bases and J by 2 bases, with 7 bases left in between. The data originate from a study of Ad26.COV2.S vaccination and SARS-CoV-2 variants. In the study overall: Within the COV1001 Ad26.COV2.S trial arm, the donor was enrolled. Overall study results and limits: Total T cell responses were possibly underestimated by TCR breadth and depth analyses.

The treatment is: 15 to 20 received Ad26.COV2.S at low or high dose, single or two shots; several received placebo; per-sample allocation not given. On day 63 after the first injection, vaccine and placebo recipients gave samples. Boston hosted the donor, who was an adult aged 18-55 years. Immunization relied on an Ad26 vector, which expressed Wuhan-strain SARS-CoV-2 spike. Only in-frame clones appear in the TCRdb table, and some are missing; sequencing was by immunoSEQ multiplex PCR. The sample lists roughly 700,000 clones, roughly nine tenths seen once, with over 1.3% in the top ten. Here the sequenced sample was peripheral blood, taken in a trial of Ad26.COV2.S vaccine versus placebo. This clonotype was obtained from a person between 18 and 65 years old who received the Ad26.COV2.S COVID-19 vaccine or a placebo. The V gene is TRBV12-3 or TRBV12-4, the J gene TRBJ2-5; D is undetermined. CDR3 bases: TGTGCCAGCAGCCTAGGTCAAGAGACCCAGTACTTC. Translation gives CASSLGQETQYF.